What follows are 29 T cell receptor beta chains derived from one specimen sequenced in a study of blood T cell repertoires in COVID-19. Sequencing used immunoSEQ multiplex PCR; TCRdb keeps in-frame clones, though not all of them. The table has roughly 100,000 clones, around nine tenths seen once. The sequenced sample was peripheral blood. The receptors stem from a human donor in a cohort sampled during active COVID-19.

This chain connects TRBV19 to TRBJ1-5; no reliable D call. V lost 4 bases, J lost 11 bases, and 15 bases lay in between. The germline V gene encodes CDR1 LNHDA and CDR2 SQIVND (reference sequence). The CDR3 runs to 13 residues. CDR3 DNA sequence: TGTGCCAGTAGTACGGGATTCTCTGGGGCCCAGCATTTT. Protein product: CASSTGFSGAQHF.

J is TRBJ2-3 and V is TRBV5-1; 7 nucleotides agree with TRBD2. The CDR3 contains 15 residues. The V segment lost 5 bases and the J segment 2 bases; nucleotides outside the gene matches: 8. The germline V gene encodes CDR1 SGHRS and CDR2 YFSETQ. The chain's CDR3 is CASRLALRTTDTQYF. The CDR3 DNA sequence: TGCGCCAGCAGACTAGCGCTAAGAACCACAGATACGCAGTATTTT.

This sequence joins TRBV28 and TRBJ2-7, with TRBD2 matching over 8 bases. Looked up from germline, CDR1 is MDHEN and CDR2 is SYDVKM. J was trimmed by 0 bases and V by 5 bases; bases with no gene match: 6. The CDR3 has 15 amino acids. Here the CDR3 reads CASSQTSASSYEQYF. CDR3 coding DNA: TGTGCCAGCAGTCAGACTAGCGCCAGCTCCTACGAGCAGTACTTC.

Here the CDR3 reads CASSPAPGTGTSSYNEQFF. In DNA, the CDR3 is TGTGCCAGCAGCCCGGCCCCCGGGACAGGGACGAGCTCCTACAATGAGCAGTTCTTC. V is TRBV5-4 and J is TRBJ2-1; 9 bases are a match to TRBD1. With 4 bases clipped from V and 0 bases from J, the junction kept 14 bases outside the gene matches. Looked up from germline, CDR1 is SGHNT and CDR2 is YYREEE (reference sequence). This CDR3 is built from 19 residues.

The chain recombines TRBV19 with TRBJ2-4; 14 nucleotides match TRBD2. J gave up 0 bases and V 5 bases, and 9 bases lay outside the gene matches. Germline V gives CDR1 LNHDA, CDR2 SQIVND (reference sequence). The CDR3 loop spans 19 amino acids. The CDR3 reads CASSLGTSGGPLAKNIQYF. CDR3 nucleotide sequence: TGTGCCAGTAGTCTCGGGACTAGCGGGGGCCCACTAGCCAAAAACATTCAGTACTTC. The variable domain in full, with the rest retrieved from reference TRBV19 and TRBJ2-4, is DGGITQSPKYLFRKEGQNVTLSCEQNLNHDAMYWYRQDPGQGLRLIYYSQIVNDFQKGDIAEGYSVSREKKESFPLTVTSAQKNPTAFYLCASSLGTSGGPLAKNIQYFGAGTRLSVL.

The chain recombines TRBV20-1 with TRBJ2-1, with a weak D call TRBD1 (7 bases). Germline CDR1 is DFQATT and CDR2 is SNEGSKA (reference sequence). The length of the CDR3 is 14 residues. The V end was cut by 3 bases, the J end by 9 bases, with 18 bases between. The CDR3: CSASLQGGSVEQFF. CDR3 bases: TGCAGTGCTAGTCTGCAGGGGGGTTCTGTTGAGCAGTTCTTC.

The rearrangement uses TRBV6-5 and TRBJ2-1; TRBD2 matches at 11 bases. This CDR3 contains 15 residues. V gave up 7 bases and J gave up 8 bases; unmatched junction bases: 10. Germline V gene sequence: CDR1 MNHEY, CDR2 SVGAGI. The CDR3 protein is CASTNPSLAGDEQFF. CDR3 coding DNA: TGTGCCAGCACTAATCCATCACTAGCGGGAGATGAGCAGTTCTTC.

This chain joins TRBV12-1 and TRBJ2-1; the D call TRBD1 from the table was never checked on the DNA. TRBV12-1 has pseudogene status. This CDR3 is 17 amino acids long. The CDR3 DNA reads as TGTGCCAGCAGCTCCGGGACAGTCCCACAAGGATACAATGAGCAGTTCTTC. It specifies CASSSGTVPQGYNEQFF.

This clone was recorded at least ten times. The J gene is TRBJ1-5, the V gene TRBV10-2; D is uncertain. Trimming shortened V by 3 bases and J by 0 bases, and 6 bases separated the two germline ends. The CDR3 runs to 14 residues. From germline, CDR1 is WSHSY and CDR2 SAAADI. This chain's CDR3 is CASSEGSSNQPQHF. In nucleotides, the CDR3 is TGCGCCAGCAGTGAAGGGAGTAGCAATCAGCCCCAGCATTTT.

The chain uses TRBV2 and TRBJ2-7; 7 bases fit TRBD2. Germline CDR1 reads SNHLY; CDR2 reads FYNNEI. The V segment lost 5 bases and the J segment 4 bases; nucleotides outside the gene matches: 8. The CDR3 is made up of 14 amino acids. CDR3 DNA sequence: TGTGCCAGCAGTACTAGCGTACCTTTTTACGAGCAGTACTTC. Its protein product is CASSTSVPFYEQYF.

The chain joins TRBV6-5 to TRBJ2-5; weak D call: TRBD1 (5 bases). The CDR3 consists of 14 residues. CDR1 is MNHEY and CDR2 is SVGAGI in the germline V gene. Trimming stripped 2 bases from V and 4 bases from J, with 11 bases between. CDR3 loop: CASSYGQGVETQYF. The DNA of the CDR3 is TGTGCCAGCAGTTACGGCCAGGGCGTAGAGACCCAGTACTTC.

The chain joins TRBV9 to TRBJ2-1, with TRBD2 matching 12 bases. J gave up 1 base and V 4 bases, and 9 bases lay outside the gene matches. Looked up from germline, CDR1 is SGDLS and CDR2 is YYNGEE. CDR3 length: 18 amino acids. This CDR3 is CASSPLAGGPKSYNEQFF. DNA of the CDR3: TGTGCCAGCAGCCCCCTAGCGGGGGGGCCAAAGTCCTACAATGAGCAGTTCTTC.

The chain is built from TRBV6-5 and TRBJ2-7, with 7 bases aligning to TRBD1. CDR1 is MNHEY and CDR2 is SVGAGI in the germline V gene. The CDR3 covers 14 residues. Trimming at V came to 2 bases and at J to 6 bases, leaving 7 bases not matched to a gene. Here the CDR3 DNA reads TGTGCCAGCAGTTACAGAGGGACAGAAGGCGAGCAGTACTTC. Its translation: CASSYRGTEGEQYF.

This clone was observed once. The V and J genes are TRBV27 and TRBJ2-1; D perhaps matches TRBD2 (5 bases). In germline, CDR1 is MNHEY, CDR2 SMNVEV (reference sequence). This CDR3 has 15 amino acids. V was cut by 2 bases and J by 5 bases, with 13 bases left in between. The CDR3 loop reads CASSLIRGGHNEQFF. CDR3 sequence (DNA): TGTGCCAGCAGTTTAATACGGGGTGGCCACAATGAGCAGTTCTTC.

This sequence joins TRBV6-5 and TRBJ1-5; tentative D call: TRBD1 (5 bases). Germline V gene data show CDR1 as MNHEY and CDR2 as SVGAGI. Trimming cost V 2 bases and J 6 bases, with 17 bases left between them. This CDR3 has 16 residues. The CDR3 sequence is CASSYAGVAGGQPQHF. Here the CDR3 DNA reads TGTGCCAGCAGTTACGCCGGTGTGGCGGGGGGTCAGCCCCAGCATTTT.

The gene calls are TRBV11-1 and TRBJ2-1, with D perhaps TRBD2 (5 bases). Trimming took off 3 bases at V and 7 bases at J, with 7 bases between the two ends. This CDR3 region has 12 residues. Per the germline V gene, CDR1 is SGHAT and CDR2 is FQDESV (reference sequence). In DNA form, the CDR3 reads TGTGCCAGCAGCTTTGGCGGGAATGAGCAGTTCTTC. Protein product: CASSFGGNEQFF.

The chain is built from TRBV7-2 and TRBJ2-3; TRBD2 might be the D (5 bases). The V gene lost 5 bases and the J gene lost 5 bases, with 11 bases spanning the gap. The CDR3 loop spans 13 amino acids. CDR1 SGHTA and CDR2 FQGNSA come from the germline V gene. The CDR3 coding sequence is TGTGCCAGCAGCCCGACGGGGTTAGATACGCAGTATTTT. Its translation: CASSPTGLDTQYF.

This clone was seen a handful of times. The J gene is TRBJ1-1, the V gene TRBV6-6, with D possibly matching TRBD1 (6 bases). Trimming shortened V by 2 bases and J by 2 bases, and 12 bases separated the two germline ends. CDR1 MNHNY and CDR2 SVGAGI come from the germline V gene (reference sequence). CDR3 length: 15 amino acids. CDR3 DNA: TGTGCCAGCAGTTACGGGACAACTATAAACACTGAAGCTTTCTTT. Its translation is CASSYGTTINTEAFF.

This chain links TRBV12-3 or TRBV12-4 with TRBJ2-5, with D perhaps TRBD2 (6 bases). This CDR3 contains 12 residues. The germline V and J ends were trimmed by 4 bases and 4 bases, with 7 bases remaining between them. CDR3 in DNA: TGTGCCAGCAGTTCCGGGGGAGAGACCCAGTACTTC. As protein: CASSSGGETQYF.

This clone was observed once. The CDR3 DNA sequence: TGTGCCAGCAGTTTGGCTAGGTCCAATGAGCAGTTCTTC. It specifies CASSLARSNEQFF. The chain is built from TRBV28 and TRBJ2-1; no definite D call. The CDR3 runs 13 residues. CDR1 and CDR2 (germline): MDHEN, SYDVKM. Trimming removed 3 bases at V and 6 bases at J, with 9 bases between.

The chain links TRBV7-8 to TRBJ1-1; TRBD1 agrees at 8 bases. The CDR3 sequence is 15 residues long. The germline CDR1 and CDR2 sequences are SGHVS and FQNEAQ. The junction had 7 bases not matched to a gene; V was cut back by 2 bases and J by 5 bases. CDR3 DNA sequence: TGTGCCAGCAGCTTATTTAGCCAGGGGGCTACTGAAGCTTTCTTT. Amino acids: CASSLFSQGATEAFF. The full variable domain, with the rest looked up from reference TRBV7-8 and TRBJ1-1, is GAGVSQSPRYKVAKRGQDVALRCDPISGHVSLFWYQQALGQGPEFLTYFQNEAQLDKSGLPSDRFFAERPEGSVSTLKIQRTQQEDSAVYLCASSLFSQGATEAFFGQGTRLTVV.

The chain links TRBV6-6 to TRBJ1-2, with TRBD1 matching over 7 bases. V was pared by 2 bases and J by 8 bases, with 8 bases of the junction left unmatched. Germline loops: CDR1 MNHNY, CDR2 SVGAGI (reference sequence). The CDR3 has 14 amino acids. CDR3 region: CASSYLGETGGYTF. The CDR3 region has the DNA TGTGCCAGCAGTTACCTGGGTGAGACAGGGGGCTACACCTTC.

This clone was seen just once. The V gene is TRBV5-4, the J gene TRBJ1-1; 8 nucleotides line up with TRBD1. The V segment lost 4 bases and the J segment 7 bases; nucleotides outside the gene matches: 15. CDR3 length: 16 amino acids. Germline V gives CDR1 SGHNT, CDR2 YYREEE (reference sequence). CDR3: CASSLEQGVLLREAFF. The CDR3 coding sequence is TGTGCCAGCAGCCTGGAACAGGGGGTCCTGTTACGTGAAGCTTTCTTT.

The chain carries TRBV3-1 (or the pseudogene TRBV3-2) and TRBJ2-7; possible D gene TRBD1, 6 bases. V was trimmed by 5 bases and J by 4 bases, leaving 9 bases between them. The CDR3 consists of 12 residues. Germline V gives CDR1 LGHDT, CDR2 YNNKEL (reference sequence). The CDR3, as DNA: TGTGCCAGCAGCTTCACAGGGTACGAGCAGTACTTC. Amino acids: CASSFTGYEQYF.

The CDR3 loop reads CASSDRTGGITGELFF. CDR3 coding DNA: TGTGCCAGCAGCGACCGGACAGGGGGAATCACCGGGGAGCTGTTTTTT. The V call is TRBV7-9, the J call TRBJ2-2; 10 bases map to TRBD1. V lost 5 bases, J lost 4 bases, and 7 bases stayed unmatched. CDR3 size: 16 residues. The germline gives CDR1 SEHNR, CDR2 FQNEAQ (reference sequence).

This chain joins TRBV4-2 and TRBJ2-7; perhaps TRBD2 as D (6 bases). The CDR3 runs 14 residues. Germline V gives CDR1 LGHNA, CDR2 YNFKEQ. Deletions cut 0 bases from V and 7 bases from J, with 13 bases between. The CDR3 is CASSQDAEGWEQYF. CDR3 bases: TGTGCCAGCAGCCAAGACGCGGAGGGATGGGAGCAGTACTTC.

In DNA form, the CDR3 reads TGTGCCAGCAGCCCTAGCGGTCCGATACTGGGGAATGAGCAGTTCTTC. Residues: CASSPSGPILGNEQFF. This chain links TRBV5-6 with TRBJ2-1; 7 bases agree with TRBD2. Germline assignment: CDR1 SGHDT and CDR2 YYEEEE. This CDR3 contains 16 residues. Trimming cost V 4 bases and J 7 bases; bases outside gene matches: 14.

The chain joins TRBV6-1 to TRBJ2-6, with D possibly being TRBD1 (7 bases). The CDR3 length is 19 residues. V was shortened by 2 bases and J by 3 bases, with 20 bases between the two germline ends. Germline lookup yields CDR1 MNHNS and CDR2 SASEGT. The CDR3 DNA reads TGTGCCAGCAGTGAAAGGTCACCGCAGGGGGGTGGTGGGGCCAACGTCCTGACTTTC. Residues: CASSERSPQGGGGANVLTF.

A single count supports this clone. The V gene is TRBV11-3, the J gene TRBJ1-1; 8 bases align to TRBD1. CDR3 length equals 14 residues. V lost 6 bases and J lost 1; bases outside the gene matches: 4. CDR1 is SGHNT and CDR2 is YENEEA in the germline V gene. CDR3 sequence (DNA): TGTGCCAGCAGGTCCGGGACAGGGAACACTGAAGCTTTCTTT. This gives the protein CASRSGTGNTEAFF.